The 15 T cell receptor beta chains given below trace back to one sample, sequenced in a study of blood T cell repertoires in COVID-19. Assay used: immunoSEQ multiplex PCR; TCRdb lists only in-frame clones, some missing. Of 69,000 or so clones in the sample, about 82% were seen once. Material for sequencing was peripheral blood. These receptors came from a woman older than 75 with active or convalescent COVID-19.

V usage is TRBV20-1 and J usage is TRBJ2-4, with unresolved D. Trimming cost V 3 bases and J 6 bases, with 6 bases left between them. Germline assignment: CDR1 DFQATT and CDR2 SNEGSKA (reference sequence). CDR3 length: 11 residues. The CDR3 nucleotides read TGCAGTGCTAGGGAGAGAAACATTCAGTACTTC. This encodes CSARERNIQYF.

As DNA, the CDR3 is TGTGCCAGCAGCCAAGATCGGGGAGGCGGTCAGCCCCAGCATTTT. Its protein is CASSQDRGGGQPQHF. V usage is TRBV3-1 (or the pseudogene TRBV3-2) and J usage is TRBJ1-5; D unclear. The germline V gene has CDR1 LGHDT and CDR2 YNNKEL (reference sequence). Trimming shortened V by 0 bases and J by 6 bases, and 12 bases separated the two germline ends. The CDR3 is 15 residues long.

This sequence joins TRBV14 and TRBJ2-1; 12 positions match TRBD2. The trim removed 4 bases at V and 9 bases at J, leaving 13 bases unmatched. This CDR3 has 17 residues. Germline CDR1 reads SGHDN; CDR2 reads FVKESK. The CDR3 loop reads CASSPYVLAGGLGEQFF. Written as DNA, the CDR3 is TGTGCCAGCAGCCCTTATGTACTAGCGGGGGGATTGGGTGAGCAGTTCTTC.

The chain carries TRBV6-5 and TRBJ2-5, with D possibly matching TRBD2 (5 bases). Per the germline V gene, CDR1 is MNHEY and CDR2 is SVGAGI. The V end lost 2 bases, the J end lost 2 bases, and 9 bases lay between the germline ends. The CDR3 runs to 14 residues. This chain's CDR3 is CASSYGGRQETQYF. DNA for the CDR3: TGTGCCAGCAGTTACGGAGGCAGACAAGAGACCCAGTACTTC.

J is TRBJ1-2 and V is TRBV18; a possible D gene is TRBD1 (6 bases). V lost 4 bases to trimming and J lost 8 bases, with 11 bases between them. The CDR3 has 12 residues. Germline V gene data show CDR1 as KGHSH and CDR2 as LQKENI. The CDR3 nucleotides read TGTGCCAGCTCACTACAGGACAGAGGCTACACCTTC. Translation gives CASSLQDRGYTF.

V gene TRBV19 combines with J gene TRBJ1-6, with D possibly TRBD1 on 5 matching bases. V dropped 6 bases and J dropped 2 bases, with 11 bases sitting between them. CDR3 length: 15 residues. Germline V gives CDR1 LNHDA, CDR2 SQIVND (reference sequence). The CDR3 is CASRQGEAYNSPLHF. The CDR3 DNA reads as TGTGCCAGTAGGCAGGGTGAAGCCTATAATTCACCCCTCCACTTT. Using reference TRBV19 and TRBJ1-6 for the parts outside the CDR3, the full variable domain is DGGITQSPKYLFRKEGQNVTLSCEQNLNHDAMYWYRQDPGQGLRLIYYSQIVNDFQKGDIAEGYSVSREKKESFPLTVTSAQKNPTAFYLCASRQGEAYNSPLHFGNGTRLTVT.

The CDR3 loop reads CASSPVSGRASADTQYF. In nucleotides, the CDR3 is TGTGCCAGCTCACCAGTTTCCGGGAGGGCCAGCGCAGATACGCAGTATTTT. The rearrangement links TRBV18 to TRBJ2-3; 8 positions agree with TRBD2. The CDR3 runs to 17 residues. The J segment lost 4 bases and the V segment lost 2 bases, leaving 11 bases of the junction unmatched. Looked up from germline, CDR1 is KGHSH and CDR2 is LQKENI.

CDR3: CAISEWDSDYNEQFF. The DNA for the CDR3 is TGTGCCATCAGTGAATGGGACTCCGACTACAATGAGCAGTTCTTC. This rearrangement joins TRBV10-3 to TRBJ2-1, with D tentatively TRBD2 (6 bases). The CDR3 is 15 amino acids. Germline V gene lookup returns CDR1 ENHRY and CDR2 SYGVKD. V was pared by 3 bases and J by 3 bases, with 12 bases between.

The chain couples TRBV19 to TRBJ2-2; 11 nucleotides align to TRBD1. This CDR3 is 18 amino acids long. Germline CDR1 LNHDA, CDR2 SQIVND (reference sequence). The V and J ends lost 5 bases and 4 bases, in that order; junction bases with no gene match: 12. The CDR3 protein is CASSSGQGGYLGTGELFF. CDR3 DNA sequence: TGTGCCAGTAGTTCGGGACAGGGGGGTTACCTGGGCACCGGGGAGCTGTTTTTT.

This chain connects TRBV29-1 to TRBJ1-2, with D unclear. Trimming shortened V by 4 bases and J by 1 base, and 7 bases separated the two germline ends. CDR1 and CDR2 from the germline V gene are SQVTM and ANQGSEA. The CDR3 has 12 residues. DNA for the CDR3: TGCAGCGTTGCCTCGGTTAACTATGGCTACACCTTC. Its translation: CSVASVNYGYTF.

This chain uses TRBV7-2 with TRBJ2-2; 9 bases match TRBD1. J was trimmed by 6 bases and V by 5 bases; bases with no gene match: 10. CDR3 length: 16 amino acids. Germline assignment: CDR1 SGHTA and CDR2 FQGNSA. In DNA form, the CDR3 reads TGTGCCAGCAGCCGGCTCACTACAGGGGGCTCCGGGGAGCTGTTTTTT. Translating it yields CASSRLTTGGSGELFF.

This chain links TRBV7-9 with TRBJ1-5, with a possible D match to TRBD1 (5 bases). The CDR3 loop spans 16 amino acids. Germline V CDR1 and CDR2: SEHNR, FQNEAQ (reference sequence). The V and J ends lost 2 bases and 0 bases respectively, with 11 bases between them. As DNA, the CDR3 is TGTGCCAGCAGCTTAAGCGGGGCCTATAGCAATCAGCCCCAGCATTTT. Amino acid sequence: CASSLSGAYSNQPQHF.

This clone has only one observation. The chain uses TRBV18 and TRBJ2-7; D remains ambiguous. Germline CDR1 reads KGHSH; CDR2 reads LQKENI. V lost 3 bases and J 6 bases, leaving 9 bases between the germline ends. CDR3 length: 12 amino acids. This CDR3 is CASSPGIGEQYF. The CDR3 coding sequence is TGTGCCAGCTCACCCGGTATTGGCGAGCAGTACTTC. The full variable domain, rest sourced from reference TRBV18 and TRBJ2-7, is NAGVMQNPRHLVRRRGQEARLRCSPMKGHSHVYWYRQLPEEGLKFMVYLQKENIIDESGMPKERFSAEFPKEGPSILRIQQVVRGDSAAYFCASSPGIGEQYFGPGTRLTVT.

The gene calls are TRBV12-5 and TRBJ2-1, with 11 bases identical to TRBD2. V trimming: 1 base; J trimming: 2 bases; junction bases outside the gene matches: 10. Germline CDR1 is LGHNT and CDR2 is FRNRAP. The CDR3 totals 19 residues. CDR3: CASGLAGLAEPLPYNEQFF. The CDR3 DNA follows: TGTGCTAGTGGTTTGGCGGGACTAGCGGAACCACTACCCTACAATGAGCAGTTCTTC.

The chain combines TRBV30 with TRBJ1-6, with no clear D. V was pared by 2 bases and J by 4 bases, with 6 bases between. CDR1 is GTSNPN, CDR2 SVGIG, per germline (reference sequence). This CDR3 comprises 13 residues. CDR3 sequence reads: CAWSTFYNSPLHF. Written as DNA, the CDR3 is TGTGCCTGGAGTACATTTTATAATTCACCCCTCCACTTT.